Listed here are 23 T cell receptor beta chains from one sample, sequenced in a study of blood T cell repertoires in COVID-19. The table came from immunoSEQ multiplex PCR; TCRdb's copy has only in-frame clones and leaves some out. The table has about 200,000 clones, 80% to 90% seen once. Specimen: peripheral blood. These receptors originate from an elderly woman with acute or convalescent COVID-19.

The rearrangement uses TRBV3-1 (or the pseudogene TRBV3-2) and TRBJ1-1, with D tentatively TRBD1 (6 bases). Germline CDR1 is LGHDT and CDR2 is YNNKEL (reference sequence). The CDR3 extends over 15 amino acids. V lost 4 bases and J 0 bases, leaving 12 bases between the germline ends. Here the CDR3 reads CASSPYRELNTEAFF. CDR3 DNA sequence: TGTGCCAGCAGCCCGTACAGGGAACTGAACACTGAAGCTTTCTTT.

CDR3 sequence reads: CAISESEGRSLNTEAFF. The DNA of the CDR3 is TGTGCCATCAGTGAGTCAGAGGGGAGGTCATTAAACACTGAAGCTTTCTTT. The genes are TRBV10-3 and TRBJ1-1; D perhaps matches TRBD1 (5 bases). V was pared by 0 bases and J by 2 bases, with 16 bases between. CDR3 length equals 17 residues. CDR1 ENHRY and CDR2 SYGVKD come from the germline V gene.

The rearrangement uses TRBV6-5 and TRBJ1-5, with D possibly being TRBD1 (6 bases). V was clipped by 11 bases and J by 8 bases, with 19 bases between them. The V gene's germline CDR1 is MNHEY and CDR2 SVGAGI. This CDR3 has 13 amino acids. The CDR3 here is CAPPGALREPQHF. The CDR3 coding sequence is TGTGCCCCTCCAGGGGCCCTGAGGGAGCCCCAGCATTTT.

This rearrangement joins TRBV7-2 to TRBJ1-1, with a weak D call TRBD1 (6 bases). The CDR3 contains 17 residues. The V and J ends lost 0 bases and 5 bases respectively, with 19 bases between them. Germline-derived CDR1 and CDR2 are SGHTA and FQGNSA. As DNA, the CDR3 is TGTGCCAGCAGCTTAGCGCTGGTCGATTCAGGGGATACTGAAGCTTTCTTT. This codes for CASSLALVDSGDTEAFF.

This clone was detected only once. One end of the junction does not line up with germline, which may come from a read error. The rearrangement joins TRBV29-1 to TRBJ2-5; 7 nucleotides agree with TRBD2. There are 15 residues in the CDR3. Germline V gives CDR1 SQVTM, CDR2 ANQGSEA. The DNA for the CDR3 is TGCCGCGTTGGGGGGGGACTCGCGGGGGTAGAGACCCAGTACTTC. It is translated as CRVGGGLAGVETQYF.

The rearrangement links TRBV24-1 to TRBJ2-3; perhaps TRBD2 as D (5 bases). The CDR3 runs to 13 residues. V lost 9 bases to trimming and J lost 2 bases, with 11 bases between them. Germline CDR1 reads KGHDR; CDR2 reads SFDVKD. CDR3 in amino acids: CATGQEVTDTQYF. The CDR3 nucleotides are TGTGCCACCGGCCAGGAGGTCACAGATACGCAGTATTTT.

The V and J genes are TRBV19 and TRBJ1-1; D uncertain. Germline V gene lookup returns CDR1 LNHDA and CDR2 SQIVND (reference sequence). V was cut by 3 bases and J by 4 bases, with 15 bases left in between. The CDR3 length is 15 residues. CDR3 protein: CASSMVPRAGTEAFF. In DNA, the CDR3 is TGTGCCAGTAGTATGGTCCCCCGGGCGGGCACTGAAGCTTTCTTT.

This sequence joins TRBV13 and TRBJ2-7, with D unresolved. V lost 0 bases and J lost 4, with 4 bases in between. The length of the CDR3 is 12 residues. The germline CDR1 and CDR2 sequences are PRHDT and FYEKMQ (reference sequence). The CDR3 nucleotides are TGTGCCAGCAGCTTAGGCCGTTACGAGCAGTACTTC. The encoded protein is CASSLGRYEQYF.

The chain links TRBV19 to TRBJ2-7, with 15 positions matching TRBD2. The CDR3 sequence is 13 residues long. The germline V gene has CDR1 LNHDA and CDR2 SQIVND (reference sequence). The J segment lost 11 bases and the V segment lost 6 bases, leaving 5 bases of the junction unmatched. The CDR3 protein is CASSGTSGRLEYF. DNA of the CDR3: TGTGCCAGTAGCGGGACTAGCGGGAGGCTGGAGTACTTC.

The rearrangement uses TRBV30 and TRBJ2-5; D possibly corresponds to TRBD2 (6 bases). The CDR3 has 15 residues. Trimming took 0 bases from V and 5 from J, leaving 16 bases between them. Germline CDR1 and CDR2: GTSNPN and SVGIG (reference sequence). The CDR3 spells CAWSVPGASRETQYF. As DNA, the CDR3 is TGTGCCTGGAGTGTACCGGGAGCCTCGAGGGAGACCCAGTACTTC.

The rearrangement uses TRBV19 and TRBJ1-1; D not certain. There are 13 residues in the CDR3. CDR1 and CDR2 from the germline V gene are LNHDA and SQIVND (reference sequence). Trimming took off 4 bases at V and 3 bases at J, with 9 bases between the two ends. The CDR3 DNA follows: TGTGCCAGTAGTACCGTTCGGGACACTGAAGCTTTCTTT. The encoded protein is CASSTVRDTEAFF.

The rearrangement uses TRBV25-1 and TRBJ2-3; TRBD2 aligns across 10 bases. The CDR3 is 18 residues long. The junction had 11 bases not matched to a gene; V was cut back by 4 bases and J by 1 base. CDR1 is MGHDK, CDR2 SYGVNS, per germline. Here the CDR3 DNA reads TGTGCCAGCAGTGGAGCGGGAGGGCAGGTGGTTGGCACAGATACGCAGTATTTT. Amino acids: CASSGAGGQVVGTDTQYF. The variable domain in full, with the rest retrieved from reference TRBV25-1 and TRBJ2-3, is EADIYQTPRYLVIGTGKKITLECSQTMGHDKMYWYQQDPGMELHLIHYSYGVNSTEKGDLSSESTVSRIRTEHFPLTLESARPSHTSQYLCASSGAGGQVVGTDTQYFGPGTRLTVL.

V is TRBV13 and J is TRBJ2-7; D is possibly TRBD1 (5 bases). The CDR3 length is 14 residues. The germline V gene encodes CDR1 PRHDT and CDR2 FYEKMQ (reference sequence). Trimming removed 5 bases at V and 3 bases at J, with 14 bases between. The CDR3 is CASSPGHQLYEQYF. CDR3 DNA: TGTGCCAGCAGCCCCGGACACCAACTCTACGAGCAGTACTTC.

The chain employs TRBV6-5 and TRBJ1-1, with a possible D match to TRBD1 (6 bases). CDR3 size: 14 residues. Germline V gives CDR1 MNHEY, CDR2 SVGAGI. The V end was cut by 2 bases, the J end by 1 base, with 8 bases between. This CDR3 reads CASSYGQPNTEAFF. DNA of the CDR3: TGTGCCAGCAGTTACGGACAGCCGAACACTGAAGCTTTCTTT.

V usage is TRBV19 and J usage is TRBJ2-1, with 8 positions matching TRBD1. Germline trimming cut 5 bases from V and 9 bases from J; bases unmatched to any gene: 9. This CDR3 comprises 14 residues. Germline V gives CDR1 LNHDA, CDR2 SQIVND (reference sequence). This CDR3 reads CASSAARQGIEQFF. The CDR3 nucleotides read TGTGCCAGTAGTGCCGCGCGACAGGGGATTGAGCAGTTCTTC.

The V and J genes are TRBV6-5 and TRBJ1-1; D is ambiguous. Trimming removed 5 bases at V and 4 bases at J, with 14 bases between. Germline V CDR1 and CDR2: MNHEY, SVGAGI. This CDR3 spans 14 amino acids. The CDR3 nucleotides are TGTGCCAGCAGTCATCCTGAGGCGGGCACTGAAGCTTTCTTT. Translation: CASSHPEAGTEAFF.

The V call is TRBV9, the J call TRBJ1-3; TRBD1 matches 8 bases. Germline V gene data show CDR1 as SGDLS and CDR2 as YYNGEE. Trimming at V came to 4 bases and at J to 2 bases, leaving 11 bases not matched to a gene. This CDR3 spans 17 amino acids. CDR3 sequence: CASSLPSAGGTGNTIYF. CDR3 DNA sequence: TGTGCCAGCAGCCTACCCTCGGCAGGGGGCACTGGAAACACCATATATTTT.

The chain recombines TRBV6-1 with TRBJ2-5; 8 bases are shared with TRBD2. This CDR3 contains 14 residues. Germline V gene sequence: CDR1 MNHNS, CDR2 SASEGT. V lost 4 bases and J lost 5; bases outside the gene matches: 6. In DNA, the CDR3 is TGTGCCAGCAGTGGAGCGGGAGTTTGGGAGACCCAGTACTTC. This codes for CASSGAGVWETQYF.

This chain links TRBV19 with TRBJ2-2, with unresolved D. The CDR3 runs to 12 residues. V lost 5 bases, J lost 1 base, and 2 bases lay in between. CDR1 is LNHDA and CDR2 is SQIVND in the germline V gene (reference sequence). This chain's CDR3 is CASSRNTGELFF. CDR3 nucleotides: TGTGCCAGTAGTCGGAACACCGGGGAGCTGTTTTTT. The full variable domain, its missing parts supplied by reference TRBV19 and TRBJ2-2, is DGGITQSPKYLFRKEGQNVTLSCEQNLNHDAMYWYRQDPGQGLRLIYYSQIVNDFQKGDIAEGYSVSREKKESFPLTVTSAQKNPTAFYLCASSRNTGELFFGEGSRLTVL.

The gene calls are TRBV6-5 and TRBJ2-7; 7 nucleotides align to TRBD2. Germline-derived CDR1 and CDR2 are MNHEY and SVGAGI. V lost 8 bases and J lost 3; bases outside the gene matches: 7. The CDR3 loop spans 13 amino acids. Here the CDR3 reads CASGAGARYEQYF. In DNA, the CDR3 is TGTGCCAGCGGGGCGGGAGCACGCTACGAGCAGTACTTC.

The sample holds one count of this clone. At one boundary the junction diverges from the germline segment, which might be a read error. The J gene is TRBJ2-3, the V gene TRBV7-7; no firm D call. From germline, CDR1 is SSHAT and CDR2 FNYEAQ (reference sequence). The CDR3 contains 16 residues. CDR3 amino acids: CASSTSSQAPTDTQYF. CDR3 in DNA: TGTGCTAGCAGCACCTCCTCGCAGGCCCCCACAGATACGCAGTATTTT.

This chain joins TRBV18 and TRBJ2-3; D is unclear. Deletions cut 5 bases from V and 2 bases from J, with 11 bases between. Germline assignment: CDR1 KGHSH and CDR2 LQKENI. This CDR3 has 14 residues. In DNA, the CDR3 is TGTGCCAGCTCAGAACTGCCGAACACAGATACGCAGTATTTT. Protein product: CASSELPNTDTQYF.

This clone was seen just once. The chain recombines TRBV19 with TRBJ1-4, with D maybe TRBD1 (6 bases). This CDR3 is built from 14 residues. V was cut by 6 bases and J by 8 bases, with 16 bases left in between. Per germline, CDR1 LNHDA and CDR2 SQIVND (reference sequence). CDR3 sequence reads: CASRSTGKGEKLFF. CDR3 sequence (DNA): TGTGCCAGTAGATCTACAGGGAAAGGAGAAAAACTGTTTTTT.